This TCR beta chain stems from a study of regulatory T cells in long-lasting Graves disease. Building the TCR beta libraries relied on iRepertoire HTBI primers, and CDR3 regions underwent Arm-PCR. TCRdb re-derived calls from the multiplex PCR reads in MiXCR, one entry per CDR3 protein. This sample has fewer than 450,000 distinct CDR3 sequences, with 23% found just once. V was cut by 5 bases and J by 2 bases, with 16 bases left in between. The CDR3 consists of 15 residues. CDR1 is LNHNV, CDR2 YYDKDF, per germline (reference sequence). The time point was: persistent/refractory GD, antithyroid drugs over 5 years with positive TRAb. PBMCs provided the RNA from which the TCR library was made. This clonotype was counted ten times or more.

The material sequenced was peripheral blood mononuclear cells (PBMCs), taken when the disease was refractory, from a patient treated with antithyroid drugs. The rearrangement joins TRBV15 to TRBJ2-7; perhaps TRBD1 as D (5 bases). The sequence came from a female donor with Graves disease. CDR3 in DNA: TGTGCCACCAGCGCCGACAGAGAATTACCCTACGAGCAGTACTTC. Translation: CATSADRELPYEQYF.